This TCR beta chain was sequenced for a study of CD8+ T cells in alopecia areata. It was cDNA, reverse transcribed from extracted RNA, that served as the sequencing template. Produced via immunoSEQ multiplex PCR; TCRdb's table is partial and in-frame only. The table includes about 150,000 clones, around 47% detected once. CDR3 length: 15 amino acids. Germline-derived CDR1 and CDR2 are SGHRS and YFSETQ. Deletions cut 4 bases from V and 0 bases from J, with 11 bases between. This clone has only a few counts. Specimen: CD4+ T cells sorted from blood. The chain links TRBV5-1 to TRBJ1-3, with D perhaps TRBD1 (5 bases). This receptor was taken from a human donor with alopecia areata. The CDR3 protein is CASSRDGSSGNTIYF. CDR3 nucleotides: TGCGCCAGCAGCCGGGACGGTTCCTCTGGAAACACCATATATTTT. Together with reference TRBV5-1 and TRBJ1-3, the CDR3 gives the full variable domain: KAGVTQTPRYLIKTRGQQVTLSCSPISGHRSVSWYQQTPGQGLQFLFEYFSETQRNKGNFPGRFSGRQFSNSRSEMNVSTLELGDSALYLCASSRDGSSGNTIYFGEGSWLTVV.